These 17 T cell receptor beta chains were all obtained from the same sample, sequenced in a study of T cells in tuberculosis. TCRdb's table, derived via immunoSEQ multiplex PCR, lists solely in-frame clones and lacks some. The table shows some 40,000 clones, with around 96% occurring only once. Sequenced sample: PBMCs. Every receptor here comes from a donor aged 10-29 years with latent tuberculosis or without tuberculosis infection.

The CDR3 region is CASSLTGGITTEAFF. The DNA of the CDR3 is TGCGCCAGCAGCTTAACAGGGGGCATAACCACTGAAGCTTTCTTT. This chain connects TRBV5-1 to TRBJ1-1; 9 nucleotides line up with TRBD1. CDR3 size: 15 residues. Germline CDR1 is SGHRS and CDR2 is YFSETQ. The V and J ends lost 2 bases and 4 bases, in that order; junction bases with no gene match: 6.

The chain links TRBV15 to TRBJ1-5; possibly TRBD1 for D (5 bases). Trimming removed 0 bases from V and 1 base from J, with 13 bases in between. This CDR3 region has 17 residues. The germline gives CDR1 LNHNV, CDR2 YYDKDF (reference sequence). The CDR3 DNA reads TGTGCCACCAGCAGAGACGCCCTGACAGTAAGCAATCAGCCCCAGCATTTT. Translating gives CATSRDALTVSNQPQHF.

The chain is built from TRBV19 and TRBJ2-7; TRBD1 matches 10 bases. J lost 5 bases, V lost 4 bases, and 2 bases had no gene match. CDR1 is LNHDA, CDR2 SQIVND, per germline (reference sequence). CDR3 length: 13 residues. The CDR3: CASSTGTGDEQYF. The CDR3 DNA sequence: TGTGCCAGTAGTACGGGGACAGGGGACGAGCAGTACTTC.

The J gene is TRBJ2-7, the V gene TRBV18; D is possibly TRBD1 (8 bases). Germline V gene sequence: CDR1 KGHSH, CDR2 LQKENI. Trimming pared 5 bases from V and 3 bases from J, leaving 26 bases between. There are 18 residues in the CDR3. The CDR3 DNA reads TGTGCCAGCTCATCCCGACAGGGGAGGGCTGCCCCCATCTACGAGCAGTACTTC. Amino acids: CASSSRQGRAAPIYEQYF.

This chain uses TRBV7-2 with TRBJ1-1; D is perhaps TRBD1 (5 bases). V was clipped by 1 base and J by 1 base, with 10 bases between them. Germline V gene data show CDR1 as SGHTA and CDR2 as FQGNSA. The CDR3 sequence is 15 residues long. The CDR3 DNA sequence: TGTGCCAGCAGCTTAGGTGTCAGGGCGAACACTGAAGCTTTCTTT. It codes for CASSLGVRANTEAFF.

V is TRBV4-3 and J is TRBJ1-2; 10 bases are a match to TRBD1. The CDR3 is 16 residues long. V was clipped by 0 bases and J by 5 bases; unmatched bases: 6. The germline V gene has CDR1 LGHNA and CDR2 YSLEER. The CDR3 is CASSQDLLDRGYGYTF. CDR3 bases: TGCGCCAGCAGCCAAGATTTATTGGACAGGGGGTATGGCTACACCTTC.

This clone was found once. The chain has TRBV6-1 and TRBJ1-3; no reliable D call. Between the trimmed V and J ends, which lost 6 bases and 10 bases, there was a span of 7 bases. Germline-derived CDR1 and CDR2 are MNHNS and SASEGT. The length of the CDR3 is 10 residues. The CDR3 loop is CASSRLTIYF. The CDR3 DNA reads as TGTGCCAGCAGCCGTCTGACCATATATTTT.

The rearrangement uses TRBV5-1 and TRBJ2-7, with TRBD1 matching over 8 bases. Germline assignment: CDR1 SGHRS and CDR2 YFSETQ. CDR3 size: 15 residues. The V segment lost 0 bases and the J segment 2 bases; nucleotides outside the gene matches: 4. CDR3 coding DNA: TGCGCCAGCAGCTTGGGAGGACAGGGCGCCTACGAGCAGTACTTC. Amino acids: CASSLGGQGAYEQYF.

This chain joins TRBV28 and TRBJ1-1; D is uncertain. CDR3 length: 15 amino acids. With 1 base removed from V and 3 bases from J, the gap between germline ends came to 12 bases. CDR1 is MDHEN, CDR2 SYDVKM, per germline. CDR3 region: CASSLSPSGYTEAFF. In DNA, the CDR3 is TGTGCCAGCAGTTTATCACCCTCGGGGTACACTGAAGCTTTCTTT.

This chain uses TRBV6-5 with TRBJ1-6; a possible D gene is TRBD1 (5 bases). The CDR3 runs to 14 residues. V was trimmed by 6 bases and J by 7 bases, leaving 13 bases between them. Germline CDR1 is MNHEY and CDR2 is SVGAGI. This CDR3 reads CASRTGGKNSPLHF. The CDR3, as DNA: TGTGCCAGCAGAACGGGGGGAAAGAATTCACCCCTCCACTTT.

The V call is TRBV18, the J call TRBJ1-2; 7 nucleotides match TRBD1. V was clipped by 2 bases and J by 7 bases; unmatched bases: 7. CDR3 length equals 14 residues. Germline values: CDR1 KGHSH, CDR2 LQKENI. CDR3 DNA sequence: TGTGCCAGCTCACCAGGGGAAGGGGGCTCTGGCTACACCTTC. This translates into CASSPGEGGSGYTF.

The chain joins TRBV25-1 to TRBJ2-3; the match to TRBD2 covers 8 bases. From germline, CDR1 is MGHDK and CDR2 SYGVNS. The CDR3 runs to 18 residues. J gave up 2 bases and V 4 bases, and 14 bases lay outside the gene matches. CDR3 in DNA: TGTGCCAGCAGTGTTGCGGGGGGACCGCTCCAAAACACAGATACGCAGTATTTT. It specifies CASSVAGGPLQNTDTQYF. Full variable domain (remainder filled in from reference TRBV25-1 and TRBJ2-3): EADIYQTPRYLVIGTGKKITLECSQTMGHDKMYWYQQDPGMELHLIHYSYGVNSTEKGDLSSESTVSRIRTEHFPLTLESARPSHTSQYLCASSVAGGPLQNTDTQYFGPGTRLTVL.

The chain uses TRBV18 and TRBJ1-5; no reliable D call. V was pared by 3 bases and J by 4 bases, with 13 bases between. Germline CDR1 is KGHSH and CDR2 is LQKENI. The CDR3 consists of 15 residues. CDR3: CASSPLAGLNQPQHF. CDR3 nucleotides: TGTGCCAGCTCACCTCTGGCAGGCCTAAATCAGCCCCAGCATTTT.

This chain uses TRBV2 with TRBJ1-1; D uncertain. CDR1 SNHLY and CDR2 FYNNEI come from the germline V gene. Trimming took off 2 bases at V and 4 bases at J, with 11 bases between the two ends. This CDR3 has 14 residues. The CDR3 DNA reads TGTGCCAGCAGTGAACGGGTTAGGAGCACTGAAGCTTTCTTT. This translates into CASSERVRSTEAFF.

This clone came up once. The chain joins TRBV7-2 to TRBJ1-2; TRBD1 agrees at 7 bases. After removal of 1 base from V and 4 bases from J, the junction contained 6 bases not matched to a gene. The CDR3 loop spans 15 amino acids. Germline assignment: CDR1 SGHTA and CDR2 FQGNSA. In DNA, the CDR3 is TGTGCCAGCAGCTTAGACAGGGGTAGTATCTATGGCTACACCTTC. Its translation is CASSLDRGSIYGYTF.

V and J are TRBV15 and TRBJ1-2; no firm D call. The ends were cut back, 5 bases at V and 1 base at J, with 11 bases in the middle. Germline V lookup: CDR1 LNHNV, CDR2 YYDKDF (reference sequence). This CDR3 contains 14 residues. The DNA for the CDR3 is TGTGCCACCAGCGGCCGAACAGTTAACTATGGCTACACCTTC. This sequence encodes CATSGRTVNYGYTF.

This chain connects TRBV5-6 to TRBJ2-7; the match to TRBD2 covers 7 bases. With 6 bases clipped from V and 2 bases from J, the junction kept 11 bases outside the gene matches. The CDR3 is 15 residues long. Germline V CDR1 and CDR2: SGHDT, YYEEEE. The CDR3 sequence is CASTLGRGRTYEQYF. Here the CDR3 DNA reads TGTGCCAGCACCCTGGGGCGGGGGAGAACCTACGAGCAGTACTTC.